Described below is a single TCR beta chain sequence and its context. Its antigen specificity is not known. No quality values exist for individual bases; no much larger clone is one base distant. V is clipped by 4 bases and J by 0 bases, and the sequence between their germline boundaries is 4 bases long. The germline V gene encodes CDR1 SGDLS and CDR2 YYNGEE. The CDR3 holds 13 amino acids from the cysteine to the phenylalanine. Only CDR3 DNA remains: 39 bases, in frame from the first base. These data are taken from a study of cytomegalovirus exposure and HLA in healthy donors (dated by TCRdb to 2017 to 2019). About the investigation overall: A later analysis indicated that the 120 validation repertoires were generated on the platform also employed for the 650 to 850 repertoires of the first cohort. The study aimed to test whether signatures of past pathogen exposure could be identified by cataloging public T cell receptors. A separate validation cohort of roughly 110 different subjects was used in addition to the 666-subject first cohort. High-throughput TCR immunosequencing, statistical association of individual TCRs with disease status, and machine learning were combined to predict cytomegalovirus infection status. The research as a whole found: The authors suggested that the approach could potentially be generalized to other disease states and immunological phenotypes. A few of the identified cytomegalovirus-associated TCR beta chains were confirmed in vitro to be specific for cytomegalovirus antigens. The validation cohort had no HLA typing available for a later analysis, so co-occurrence within that cohort was assessed over all 120 or so repertoires. A total of about 180 TCR beta chains were listed by the study as associated with cytomegalovirus. In both the original and validation cohorts, the classifier was reported to diagnose cytomegalovirus status with high specificity and sensitivity. A later analysis found that TCRs clustered in the first cohort also tended to co-occur in the 95 to 150 validation repertoires, with 90% to 95% of cluster scores above 0. Across donors, most TCR sequences were observed very rarely, whereas some public TCRs were present in many individuals.

Libraries were constructed by the immunoSEQ multiplex PCR assay. Per the authors' processing: A statistical classification framework was built for diagnosing cytomegalovirus status from the catalog of TCR beta chain sequences. Held by TCRdb, this immuneACCESS table contains in-frame sequences only and omits some clones. Under half of the omission traces to an unresolved V gene where checked; the cause of the rest is unknown. The V and J calls and clone size were taken over from that table, and D and trimming were inferred from the DNA. The sample table holds around 190,000 clones, of which around 84% were seen once. The top ten clonotypes cover roughly 15% of the sample. Separate from the approximately 730-subject first cohort, the validation cohort of roughly 110 subjects was the group to which the donors belonged.

The TCR comes from a young man in good health and CMV-seropositive. The sequenced sample consisted of PBMCs. The sequence links TRBV9 to TRBJ1-4, with no reliable assignment of the D segment. In nucleotide form, the sequence is TGTGCCAGCAGCCCTGCAACTAATGAAAAACTGTTTTTT. Translated, it reads CASSPATNEKLFF.